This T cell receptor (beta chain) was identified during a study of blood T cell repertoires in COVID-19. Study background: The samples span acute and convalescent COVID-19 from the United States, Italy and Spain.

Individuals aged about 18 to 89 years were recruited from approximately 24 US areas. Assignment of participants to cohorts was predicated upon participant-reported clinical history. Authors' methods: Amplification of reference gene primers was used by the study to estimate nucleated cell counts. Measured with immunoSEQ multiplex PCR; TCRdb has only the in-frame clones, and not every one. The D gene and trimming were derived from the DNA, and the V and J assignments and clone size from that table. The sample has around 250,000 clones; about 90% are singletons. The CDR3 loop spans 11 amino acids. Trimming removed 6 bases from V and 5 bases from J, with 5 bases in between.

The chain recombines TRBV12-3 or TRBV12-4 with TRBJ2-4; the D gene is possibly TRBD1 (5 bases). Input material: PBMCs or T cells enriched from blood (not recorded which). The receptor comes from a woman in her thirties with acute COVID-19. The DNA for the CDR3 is TGTGCCAGCAGCAGGGAAAACATTCAGTACTTC. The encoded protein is CASSRENIQYF.